This T cell receptor (beta chain) was retrieved from a study of cytomegalovirus exposure and HLA in healthy donors. There are 16 residues in the CDR3. Trimming took 4 bases from V and 5 from J; bases not matched to a gene: 8. Germline CDR1 MNHNS, CDR2 SASEGT. A multiplex PCR was run with 60 Vbeta primers and 13 Jbeta primers. TCRdb keeps only in-frame clones here, not all; method: immunoSEQ multiplex PCR. In the table there are 100,000 to 150,000 clones, approximately 69% of which are singletons. The chain links TRBV6-1 to TRBJ2-1, with 10 bases matching TRBD1. The receptor was derived from a man in his forties in good health and CMV-seropositive. Sequencing was performed on PBMCs. The CDR3 DNA is TGTGCCAGCAGTGGCGTTACCGGGACAGGGGACAATGAGCAGTTCTTC. It yields the protein CASSGVTGTGDNEQFF.